A selection of T cell receptor beta chains follows, all from one sample in a study of blood T cell repertoires in COVID-19. TCRdb's copy holds only in-frame clones and misses some; the assay was immunoSEQ multiplex PCR. This table holds hundreds of thousands of clones, 70% to 90% found once. The sample was peripheral blood. The source is a woman in her late teens or twenties with acute or convalescent COVID-19. Both conserved end residues are part of each CDR3. A D gene is named only where the DNA matches it firmly. Clone size is stated in some rows and not others, as once, few, many or a class when expanded.

CDR3nt: TGTGCCACCAGCATTGAGACTAGCAACTACAATGAGCAGTTCTTC
CDR3aa: CATSIETSNYNEQFF
d_gene: TRBD2
abundance: .
j_gene: TRBJ2-1
v_gene: TRBV15

CDR3nt: TGTGCCAGCAGCTCAGGCGTTACCTACGAGCAGTACTTC
CDR3aa: CASSSGVTYEQYF
d_gene: .
abundance: .
j_gene: TRBJ2-7
v_gene: TRBV11-3

CDR3nt: TGCGCCAGCAAACCAGTCATGAACACTGAAGCTTTCTTT
CDR3aa: CASKPVMNTEAFF
d_gene: .
abundance: .
j_gene: TRBJ1-1
v_gene: TRBV5-1

CDR3nt: TGTGCCAGCAGTTTTCTATTTGCGGGCGGGGGGGAGAATTCACCCCTCCACTTT
CDR3aa: CASSFLFAGGGENSPLHF
d_gene: .
abundance: .
j_gene: TRBJ1-6
v_gene: TRBV27

CDR3nt: TGTGCCAGCAGCCAAGACAGGGGGCTCGGCTATGGCTACACCTTC
CDR3aa: CASSQDRGLGYGYTF
d_gene: TRBD1
abundance: .
j_gene: TRBJ1-2
v_gene: TRBV3-1/TRBV3-2

CDR3nt: TGTGCCAGCAGCCTCCGGTCGGGGAAGTCCTATAATTCACCCCTCCACTTT
CDR3aa: CASSLRSGKSYNSPLHF
d_gene: .
abundance: .
j_gene: TRBJ1-6
v_gene: TRBV11-2

CDR3nt: TGTGCCAGCAGTTACAGGGGGCACACTGAAGCTTTCTTT
CDR3aa: CASSYRGHTEAFF
d_gene: TRBD1
abundance: .
j_gene: TRBJ1-1
v_gene: TRBV6-5

CDR3nt: TGTGCCTGGAGTTGGGCGCGGAACACTGAAGCTTTCTTT
CDR3aa: CAWSWARNTEAFF
d_gene: .
abundance: once
j_gene: TRBJ1-1
v_gene: TRBV30

CDR3nt: TGTGCCAGCAGCCGTGTGGCGGGGGCTCTTTATGGCGAGCAGTACTTC
CDR3aa: CASSRVAGALYGEQYF
d_gene: .
abundance: .
j_gene: TRBJ2-7
v_gene: TRBV7-2

CDR3nt: TGTGCCAGCAGTTTCTCCCGGACAGGGAATCAGCCCCAGCATTTT
CDR3aa: CASSFSRTGNQPQHF
d_gene: TRBD1
abundance: .
j_gene: TRBJ1-5
v_gene: TRBV28

CDR3nt: TGTGCCACCAGTGATTCCCCCCTACTTGGGGAGGAGCAGTTCTTC
CDR3aa: CATSDSPLLGEEQFF
d_gene: .
abundance: .
j_gene: TRBJ2-1
v_gene: TRBV24-1

CDR3nt: TGTGCCAGCAGCACCCCAGGGAACACTGAAGCTTTCTTT
CDR3aa: CASSTPGNTEAFF
d_gene: .
abundance: .
j_gene: TRBJ1-1
v_gene: TRBV9

CDR3nt: TGTGCCAGCAGCCAATACAGGGGGGTGGATGATACGCAGTATTTT
CDR3aa: CASSQYRGVDDTQYF
d_gene: TRBD1
abundance: .
j_gene: TRBJ2-3
v_gene: TRBV3-1/TRBV3-2

CDR3nt: TGTGCCAGTAGGGCATCAGGGAACACTGAAGCTTTCTTT
CDR3aa: CASRASGNTEAFF
d_gene: .
abundance: .
j_gene: TRBJ1-1
v_gene: TRBV19

CDR3nt: TGTGCCAGCAGCTTTAGGGCCACCCTCGGGGACACTGAAGCTTTCTTT
CDR3aa: CASSFRATLGDTEAFF
d_gene: .
abundance: .
j_gene: TRBJ1-1
v_gene: TRBV7-2

CDR3nt: TGTGCCAGCAGCCACTGGCAGTCGAACACTGAAGCTTTCTTT
CDR3aa: CASSHWQSNTEAFF
d_gene: .
abundance: .
j_gene: TRBJ1-1
v_gene: TRBV3-1/TRBV3-2

CDR3nt: TGTGCTAGTGGTTTGGCACGGGACAGGGGCGCAGATACGCAGTATTTT
CDR3aa: CASGLARDRGADTQYF
d_gene: TRBD1
abundance: .
j_gene: TRBJ2-3
v_gene: TRBV12-5

CDR3nt: TGTGCCAGCAGCCCGGGAGGGGCCCAAGCTAACTATGGCTACACCTTC
CDR3aa: CASSPGGAQANYGYTF
d_gene: .
abundance: .
j_gene: TRBJ1-2
v_gene: TRBV7-2

CDR3nt: TGTGCCAGCAGCTTACGACAGGGAGGAGCTGTTAATGAGCAGTTCTTC
CDR3aa: CASSLRQGGAVNEQFF
d_gene: .
abundance: .
j_gene: TRBJ2-1
v_gene: TRBV11-2

CDR3nt: TGTGCCAGCTCGCCCTCACAGCAGGGGGCCAACTATGGCTACACCTTC
CDR3aa: CASSPSQQGANYGYTF
d_gene: TRBD1
abundance: .
j_gene: TRBJ1-2
v_gene: TRBV18

CDR3nt: TGTGCCAGCACCATGGGGGGGGGACTCTATGGCTACACCTTC
CDR3aa: CASTMGGGLYGYTF
d_gene: .
abundance: .
j_gene: TRBJ1-2
v_gene: TRBV6-6

CDR3nt: TGTGCCAGCAGTTACCGGGACAAAGCTTTCTTT
CDR3aa: CASSYRDKAFF
d_gene: .
abundance: few
j_gene: TRBJ1-1
v_gene: TRBV6-5

CDR3nt: TGTGCCAGCAGCTTAGGCAGGAGAGACAGAAACATTCAGTACTTC
CDR3aa: CASSLGRRDRNIQYF
d_gene: .
abundance: .
j_gene: TRBJ2-4
v_gene: TRBV7-9

CDR3nt: TGTGCCAGCGTAAATCAGGGAAATGGCTACACCTTC
CDR3aa: CASVNQGNGYTF
d_gene: .
abundance: .
j_gene: TRBJ1-2
v_gene: TRBV7-9

CDR3nt: TGCGCCAGCAGTTTTCCGGGACTAGTGGGCCAAGAGACCCAGTACTTC
CDR3aa: CASSFPGLVGQETQYF
d_gene: TRBD2
abundance: once
j_gene: TRBJ2-5
v_gene: TRBV5-1

CDR3nt: TGTGCCACCAGCAGAGATTTTAACAAGAATCAGCCCCAGCATTTT
CDR3aa: CATSRDFNKNQPQHF
d_gene: .
abundance: .
j_gene: TRBJ1-5
v_gene: TRBV15

CDR3nt: TGTGCCAGCATTCGACTAGCGGGGGGGAAAGGTGGTGAGCAGTTCTTC
CDR3aa: CASIRLAGGKGGEQFF
d_gene: TRBD2
abundance: .
j_gene: TRBJ2-1
v_gene: TRBV11-2

CDR3nt: TGTGCCAGCAGCTTGGCGGGACAGCTCGCGAACACCGGGGAGCTGTTTTTT
CDR3aa: CASSLAGQLANTGELFF
d_gene: TRBD1
abundance: .
j_gene: TRBJ2-2
v_gene: TRBV5-8

CDR3nt: TGTGCCAGCAGTTTGGCCCAGTCCTACGAGCAGTACTTC
CDR3aa: CASSLAQSYEQYF
d_gene: .
abundance: .
j_gene: TRBJ2-7
v_gene: TRBV12-3/TRBV12-4